This TCR beta chain derives from a study of blood T cell repertoires in COVID-19. Study in general: From the United States, Italy and Spain came samples of acute and convalescent COVID-19. Nucleic acid was either cDNA or gDNA, and it came from T cells, B-cell-depleted T cells, or PBMCs.

Germline CDR1 reads SGHTA; CDR2 reads FQGNSA. The CDR3 runs 15 residues. V was pared by 6 bases and J by 5 bases, with 12 bases of the junction left unmatched. Authors' data handling: Amplification of reference gene primers provided the estimated nucleated cell counts. Clones were sequenced by immunoSEQ multiplex PCR, and TCRdb holds only the in-frame ones, with some missing. V and J calls and clone size are given by that table; D and trimming were obtained from the DNA. The sample shows 130,000 to 150,000 clones, approximately 80% of them seen only once. The sample taken for sequencing was peripheral blood. The chain employs TRBV7-2 and TRBJ2-5; TRBD2 matches at 7 bases. The source of this sequence is a woman at least 80 years old in a cohort sampled during active or convalescent COVID-19. The CDR3 nucleotides are TGTGCCAGCAGTCGTGGTTGGGGGGGGTATGAGACCCAGTACTTC. It yields the protein CASSRGWGGYETQYF.